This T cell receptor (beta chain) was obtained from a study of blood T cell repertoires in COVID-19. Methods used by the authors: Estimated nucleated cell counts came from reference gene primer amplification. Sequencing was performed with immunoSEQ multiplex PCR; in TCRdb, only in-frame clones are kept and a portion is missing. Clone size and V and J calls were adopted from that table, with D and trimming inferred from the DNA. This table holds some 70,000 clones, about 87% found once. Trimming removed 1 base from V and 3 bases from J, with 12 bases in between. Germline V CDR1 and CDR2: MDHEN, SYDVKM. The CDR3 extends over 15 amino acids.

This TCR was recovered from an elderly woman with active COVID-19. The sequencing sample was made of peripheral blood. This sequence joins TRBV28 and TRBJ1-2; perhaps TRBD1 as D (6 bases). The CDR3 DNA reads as TGTGCCAGCAGTTTATTCCGGGGGGCCTACTATGGCTACACCTTC. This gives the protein CASSLFRGAYYGYTF.